Shown below are 20 T cell receptor beta chains from a single sample sequenced in a study of T cell repertoires in cytomegalovirus infection. MiXCR, run by TCRdb on the reads, gives a single entry per CDR3 protein. Of 71,000 or so distinct CDR3 sequences listed, about 20% were seen once; the top ten hold roughly two thirds. Their target antigens are unknown. This specimen consisted of CD8+ T cells from cultured PBMCs, obtained from culture after CMV antigen stimulation. These receptors all come from a human donor in good health (CMV status not recorded). Some clones in this sample may be carry-over from other donors' samples.

This clonotype was recorded at least ten times. The chain carries TRBV9 and TRBJ1-1; 8 nucleotides agree with TRBD1. The CDR3 runs to 15 residues. Germline trimming cut 4 bases from V and 3 bases from J; bases unmatched to any gene: 8. Looked up from germline, CDR1 is SGDLS and CDR2 is YYNGEE. In nucleotides, the CDR3 is TGTGCCAGCAGCCCCCCGACAGGGGAGTACACTGAAGCTTTCTTT. It yields the protein CASSPPTGEYTEAFF.

V and J are TRBV7-2 and TRBJ1-1; TRBD1 aligns across 8 bases. V gave up 5 bases and J gave up 6 bases; unmatched junction bases: 8. This CDR3 comprises 14 residues. Germline V gives CDR1 SGHTA, CDR2 FQGNSA. The CDR3: CASSRTGGNSEAFF. In nucleotides, the CDR3 is TGTGCCAGCAGCCGCACAGGGGGTAATTCTGAAGCTTTCTTT.

This clonotype was detected only a few times. The DNA of the CDR3 is TGTGCCAGCAGTCCGGTGGAGGAGACCCAGTACTTC. It specifies CASSPVEETQYF. The chain links TRBV12-3 or TRBV12-4 to TRBJ2-5, with D unresolved. CDR3 length: 12 residues. Trimming shortened V by 5 bases and J by 5 bases, and 9 bases separated the two germline ends.

A single count supports this clonotype. The rearrangement links TRBV7-2 to TRBJ2-5; D may be TRBD1 (6 bases). Trimming removed 5 bases from V and 4 bases from J, with 17 bases in between. This CDR3 region has 15 residues. Looked up from germline, CDR1 is SGHTA and CDR2 is FQGNSA. The DNA for the CDR3 is TGTGCCAGCAGCGTTTCGGGCCCCAGGGGAGAGACCCAGTACTTC. Protein product: CASSVSGPRGETQYF. Combining the CDR3 with reference TRBV7-2 and TRBJ2-5 gives the whole variable domain GAGVSQSPSNKVTEKGKDVELRCDPISGHTALYWYRQSLGQGLEFLIYFQGNSAPDKSGLPSDRFSAERTGGSVSTLTIQRTQQEDSAVYLCASSVSGPRGETQYFGPGTRLLVL.

This clonotype was found once. V usage is TRBV11-2 and J usage is TRBJ2-5; weak D call: TRBD2 (7 bases). The CDR3 spans 15 residues. Germline assignment: CDR1 SGHAT and CDR2 FQNNGV. The germline V and J ends were trimmed by 5 bases and 4 bases, with 17 bases remaining between them. Here the CDR3 reads CASSHLGGLGETQYF. The CDR3 DNA reads as TGTGCCAGCAGCCACCTCGGGGGGCTGGGAGAGACCCAGTACTTC.

The V gene is TRBV27, the J gene TRBJ1-1; D is undetermined. V was shortened by 0 bases and J by 7 bases, with 12 bases between the two germline ends. The germline gives CDR1 MNHEY, CDR2 SMNVEV (reference sequence). The CDR3 extends over 14 amino acids. The CDR3 DNA reads TGTGCCAGCAGTTTATCGCCCAGAAGCCATGAAGCTTTCTTT. This translates into CASSLSPRSHEAFF.

This clonotype has a handful of counts. The chain links TRBV27 to TRBJ2-5, with TRBD2 identical over 7 bases. Germline CDR1 and CDR2: MNHEY and SMNVEV (reference sequence). The J segment lost 3 bases and the V segment lost 6 bases, leaving 7 bases of the junction unmatched. CDR3 length: 14 amino acids. The CDR3 sequence is CASSPWEGKETQYF. CDR3 nucleotide sequence: TGTGCCAGCAGCCCGTGGGAGGGTAAAGAGACCCAGTACTTC.

This clonotype has more than one count but fewer than ten. This chain joins TRBV7-8 and TRBJ1-1, with TRBD1 identical over 7 bases. Germline assignment: CDR1 SGHVS and CDR2 FQNEAQ. V trimming: 5 bases; J trimming: 5 bases; junction bases outside the gene matches: 11. The CDR3 is 15 amino acids. CDR3 nucleotide sequence: TGTGCCAGCAGCACCAGACAGGGAGGGAAAACTGAAGCTTTCTTT. Encoded protein: CASSTRQGGKTEAFF. The full variable domain, with the rest looked up from reference TRBV7-8 and TRBJ1-1, is GAGVSQSPRYKVAKRGQDVALRCDPISGHVSLFWYQQALGQGPEFLTYFQNEAQLDKSGLPSDRFFAERPEGSVSTLKIQRTQQEDSAVYLCASSTRQGGKTEAFFGQGTRLTVV.

There are a few counts of this clonotype. The chain is built from TRBV12-3 or TRBV12-4 and TRBJ2-2; D possibly corresponds to TRBD2 (6 bases). Trimming took off 3 bases at V and 4 bases at J, with 9 bases between the two ends. This CDR3 spans 14 amino acids. Written as DNA, the CDR3 is TGTGCCAGCAGTTTGGGGGGTTTCACCGGGGAGCTGTTTTTT. Its protein product is CASSLGGFTGELFF.

This clonotype was counted a few times. The genes are TRBV7-6 and TRBJ2-7; 8 nucleotides line up with TRBD1. The germline V gene has CDR1 SGHVS and CDR2 FNYEAQ. Trimming at V came to 5 bases and at J to 3 bases, leaving 6 bases not matched to a gene. The CDR3 spans 14 residues. The CDR3 coding sequence is TGTGCCAGCAGCCCCGGACAGGGATACTACGAGCAGTACTTC. Amino acid sequence: CASSPGQGYYEQYF.

The CDR3 here is CASSHAPGGHGYTF. The CDR3 DNA is TGTGCCAGCAGCCACGCCCCGGGGGGACATGGCTACACCTTC. V and J are TRBV6-5 and TRBJ1-2, with D possibly being TRBD1 (5 bases). This CDR3 has 14 amino acids. V gave up 6 bases and J gave up 6 bases, with 17 bases separating them. Per germline, CDR1 MNHEY and CDR2 SVGAGI.

This clonotype was counted a few times. The rearrangement links TRBV19 to TRBJ2-5, with TRBD1 matching over 8 bases. The CDR3 length is 17 residues. Trimming at V came to 4 bases and at J to 3 bases, leaving 13 bases not matched to a gene. Germline CDR1 LNHDA, CDR2 SQIVND (reference sequence). The CDR3 DNA is TGTGCCAGTAGTACCCCCTTTGGGCAGGGGGCTGAAGAGACCCAGTACTTC. Amino acid sequence: CASSTPFGQGAEETQYF.

This clonotype was observed a few times. The chain links TRBV7-2 to TRBJ1-1; D gene ambiguous. CDR1 is SGHTA, CDR2 FQGNSA, per germline. V gave up 3 bases and J gave up 0 bases, with 8 bases separating them. This CDR3 has 14 residues. The CDR3 spells CASSLRVVNTEAFF. CDR3 coding DNA: TGTGCCAGCAGCTTGAGGGTAGTGAACACTGAAGCTTTCTTT.

This clonotype has a handful of counts. V gene TRBV27 combines with J gene TRBJ2-2; no clear D gene. This CDR3 is 13 amino acids long. Germline lookup yields CDR1 MNHEY and CDR2 SMNVEV (reference sequence). The V gene lost 3 bases and the J gene lost 0 bases, with 2 bases spanning the gap. In nucleotides, the CDR3 is TGTGCCAGCAGTTTTACGAACACCGGGGAGCTGTTTTTT. Translation: CASSFTNTGELFF.

The chain carries TRBV9 and TRBJ2-1; TRBD2 aligns across 7 bases. The CDR3 is made up of 14 amino acids. Germline values: CDR1 SGDLS, CDR2 YYNGEE. V dropped 2 bases and J dropped 2; count of bases not matched to a gene: 1. The CDR3 here is CASSVAGAYNEQFF. The CDR3 DNA sequence: TGTGCCAGCAGCGTTGCGGGGGCCTACAATGAGCAGTTCTTC. Complete variable domain (other parts from reference TRBV9 and TRBJ2-1): DSGVTQTPKHLITATGQRVTLRCSPRSGDLSVYWYQQSLDQGLQFLIQYYNGEERAKGNILERFSAQQFPDLHSELNLSSLELGDSALYFCASSVAGAYNEQFFGPGTRLTVL.

This clonotype was seen a handful of times. The chain combines TRBV7-8 with TRBJ1-1; TRBD1 matches at 8 bases. V trimming: 2 bases; J trimming: 3 bases; junction bases outside the gene matches: 5. CDR1 and CDR2 from the germline V gene are SGHVS and FQNEAQ. CDR3 length equals 15 residues. The CDR3 DNA sequence: TGTGCCAGCAGCTTATCACCGACAGGGGACACTGAAGCTTTCTTT. As protein: CASSLSPTGDTEAFF.

This clonotype has a handful of counts. The chain employs TRBV5-5 and TRBJ1-1; no firm D call. CDR1 SGHKS and CDR2 YYEKEE come from the germline V gene (reference sequence). V dropped 4 bases and J dropped 4 bases, with 17 bases sitting between them. The CDR3 loop spans 15 amino acids. Here the CDR3 DNA reads TGTGCCAGCAGCCCCTGGGCCAGTGGGCCCACTGAAGCTTTCTTT. It translates to CASSPWASGPTEAFF.

The chain combines TRBV11-2 with TRBJ2-5, with 8 bases fitting TRBD2. Germline trimming cut 1 base from V and 1 base from J; bases unmatched to any gene: 8. This CDR3 has 17 residues. From germline, CDR1 is SGHAT and CDR2 FQNNGV. CDR3 in amino acids: CASSLGASLAGQETQYF. CDR3 sequence (DNA): TGTGCCAGCAGCTTAGGAGCCTCCCTAGCGGGCCAAGAGACCCAGTACTTC.

This clonotype was seen only a few times. V gene TRBV11-2 combines with J gene TRBJ2-1; D may be TRBD2 (5 bases). Trimming removed 2 bases from V and 5 bases from J, with 16 bases in between. This CDR3 contains 16 residues. The germline CDR1 and CDR2 sequences are SGHAT and FQNNGV. CDR3 sequence reads: CASSLIVEGFDNEQFF. CDR3 nucleotides: TGTGCCAGCAGCTTAATAGTTGAGGGATTTGACAATGAGCAGTTCTTC.

The chain combines TRBV20-1 with TRBJ1-1; D might be TRBD1 (5 bases). CDR1 DFQATT and CDR2 SNEGSKA come from the germline V gene (reference sequence). The CDR3 sequence is 16 residues long. Trimming left V 0 bases short and J 8 bases short, with 22 bases between. CDR3 sequence (DNA): TGCAGTGCTAGAGATAGAAGGGGAAGGCTAGGGGCCGAAGCTTTCTTT. This encodes CSARDRRGRLGAEAFF.